The clone carrying this T cell receptor beta chain was detected many times. The data were obtained in a study of shared clonotypes between healthy human individuals. Germline CDR1 and CDR2: MNHNY and SVGAGI (reference sequence). Trimming cost V 0 bases and J 8 bases, with 13 bases left between them. The CDR3 extends over 14 amino acids. Here immunoSEQ multiplex PCR was the method, and the copy in TCRdb shows in-frame clones only, minus some. The table records some 630,000 clones, approximately 79% of them present only once. Sequencing used memory CD4+ T cells sorted from blood. The subset here: CD45RA-negative fraction. The origin of this receptor is a woman aged 25 to 39 in good health. The chain joins TRBV6-6 to TRBJ1-2; D gene unclear. In DNA form, the CDR3 reads TGTGCCAGCAGTTACTCGGCCGTAGCTAGAGGCTACACCTTC. This codes for CASSYSAVARGYTF.